This T cell receptor (beta chain) was profiled in a study of blood T cell repertoires in COVID-19 (dated by TCRdb to the early 2020s). About the investigation overall: Samples covering the acute and convalescent phases of COVID-19 were provided by collaborators in the United States, Italy and Spain. The prospective study material was composed of cDNA or gDNA derived from T cells, B-cell-depleted T cells, or PBMCs. The repertoires were released in a freely available public database intended as a resource for research on the immune response to SARS-CoV-2. Samples were obtained from the ongoing ImmuneRACE study (first 160 participants) and from 1,254 subjects provided by 6 global collaborators. Deeply sampled blood TCRbeta repertoires from subjects exposed to, actively infected with, or recovered from COVID-19 were included in the dataset. HLA class I and class II types, where available, came from metadata supplied by the sample provider rather than from assay-based typing. The sample metadata nearly always contained a de-identified subject ID, COVID-19 status, age in years and sex.

The paper's findings and limits, for the study overall: The amount of clinical and demographic metadata varied by source and participant and was provided uncurated.

Note on this clone: Its antigen target is currently unknown. Base qualities are missing; no much larger clone stands one base away.

Whole blood was collected in K2EDTA tubes by collaborating institutions according to the institutions' own protocols. Collaborator samples were shipped for TCRbeta analysis as frozen whole blood, isolated PBMCs, or DNA extracted from either sample type. TCRbeta CDR3 regions were amplified from genomic DNA by means of the immunoSEQ Assay, a bias-controlled multiplex PCR. Regarding the original processing steps: Within the assay, amplification of reference gene primers was used to estimate how many nucleated cells each sample contained. To quantify the absolute abundance of each unique TCRbeta CDR3 rearrangement, sequence reads were collapsed and filtered. For each sample, productive Simpson clonality was calculated by taking the square root of Simpson's diversity index across productive rearrangements. As stored in TCRdb, this immuneACCESS dataset retains in-frame rearrangements with V and J assigned. A fraction of the clones does not appear; measured against another copy, unresolved V genes explain less than half of the discrepancy, and the remainder lacks a known reason. That table supplies the V and J calls and clone size; D and trimming were determined from the DNA. This sample comprises 110,000 to 150,000 clones, roughly 84% of them detected only once. The ten largest account for about 9.4% of the sample.

CDR1 and CDR2, per the germline V gene (reference sequence), are PRHDT and FYEKMQ. V lost 0 bases and J lost 7 bases; the stretch between them is 15 bases long. Its CDR3 holds 15 amino acids, cysteine through phenylalanine. The retained sequence is limited to the CDR3, 45 bases, with the frame set at the first base. Input material: peripheral blood. This TCR came from a man in his fifties or sixties with active or convalescent COVID-19. The chain employs TRBV13 and TRBJ1-2, with TRBD1 tentatively as D gene (5 bases match). The CDR3 region: CASSLGLDTRGGYTF. The sequence in DNA is TGTGCCAGCAGCTTAGGCCTAGACACAAGGGGTGGCTACACCTTC.